This TCR beta chain was retrieved from a study of beta chain features in type 1 diabetes. Whole-study results and caveats: A PCR bias possibly favoring shorter templates would apply equally to patients and controls.

TCRB transcripts that were expressed got sequenced, as all of the isolated RNA had been reverse transcribed. The assay was immunoSEQ multiplex PCR, and TCRdb's table has in-frame clones only and misses some. The top ten clones hold 1% of a sample with about 290,000 clones, around 7.3% of them seen once. One heparinised draw, averaging around 120 mL, was taken per donor. The CDR3 is 14 amino acids. Deletions cut 1 base from V and 7 bases from J, with 8 bases between. Germline CDR1 and CDR2: SEHNR and FQNEAQ (reference sequence). This clone was detected only a few times. Its antigen is as yet unknown. V gene TRBV7-9 combines with J gene TRBJ1-6; D is ambiguous. This receptor was identified in a woman aged 18-30 years in good health. The sample taken for sequencing was central memory CD4+ T cells from blood. The CDR3 DNA reads TGTGCCAGCAGCTTAGAACCCCAGAATTCACCCCTCCACTTT. This codes for CASSLEPQNSPLHF.